The 29 T cell receptor beta chains in this list originate from one sample, sequenced in a study of T cell changes during pregnancy in multiple sclerosis. Sequencing was performed with immunoSEQ multiplex PCR; in TCRdb, only in-frame clones are kept and a portion is missing. The table has tens of thousands of clones, roughly nine tenths seen once. Sequencing used peripheral blood, obtained after pregnancy. Receptor source: a female donor in good health, enrolled as a control in a pregnancy study.

This clone was detected once. The chain combines TRBV14 with TRBJ1-5, with D hard to call. CDR1 and CDR2 (germline): SGHDN, FVKESK. Trimming removed 2 bases at V and 5 bases at J, with 7 bases between. The CDR3 extends over 13 amino acids. The chain's CDR3 is CASSQNTDQPQHF. CDR3 coding DNA: TGTGCCAGCAGCCAAAACACCGATCAGCCCCAGCATTTT.

V is TRBV4-3 and J is TRBJ1-2; perhaps TRBD1 as D (6 bases). Germline CDR1 and CDR2: LGHNA and YSLEER. This CDR3 is 15 amino acids long. Deletions cut 3 bases from V and 5 bases from J, with 16 bases between. The CDR3, as DNA: TGCGCCAGCAGCCAGAGTCACGGACAGAGATATGGCTACACCTTC. It yields the protein CASSQSHGQRYGYTF.

The chain has TRBV5-1 and TRBJ1-1; D may be TRBD1 (5 bases). V lost 0 bases to trimming and J lost 2 bases, with 8 bases between them. Germline CDR1 reads SGHRS; CDR2 reads YFSETQ. This CDR3 has 14 residues. The chain's CDR3 is CASSLGGTNTEAFF. The CDR3, as DNA: TGCGCCAGCAGCTTGGGGGGCACTAACACTGAAGCTTTCTTT.

The chain recombines TRBV9 with TRBJ2-6, with 9 bases that match TRBD1. Trimming cost V 2 bases and J 0 bases; bases outside gene matches: 12. The CDR3 covers 20 residues. From germline, CDR1 is SGDLS and CDR2 YYNGEE. Here the CDR3 reads CASSVTPGTGSSSGANVLTF. The CDR3 coding sequence is TGTGCCAGCAGCGTCACTCCCGGGACAGGGTCTAGCTCTGGGGCCAACGTCCTGACTTTC.

This clone was detected once. The genes are TRBV5-6 and TRBJ1-2, with TRBD1 matching 7 bases. Germline-derived CDR1 and CDR2 are SGHDT and YYEEEE. J was trimmed by 4 bases and V by 3 bases; bases with no gene match: 0. The CDR3 loop spans 12 amino acids. CDR3 sequence reads: CASSYRGYGYTF. DNA for the CDR3: TGTGCCAGCAGCTACAGGGGCTATGGCTACACCTTC.

This clone rates as medium-sized. The chain's CDR3 is CASSQDGGAGANVLTF. CDR3 DNA sequence: TGTGCCAGCAGCCAAGATGGGGGGGCTGGGGCCAACGTCCTGACTTTC. The rearrangement links TRBV4-2 to TRBJ2-6; the match to TRBD2 covers 7 bases. V was pared by 0 bases and J by 2 bases, with 1 base of the junction left unmatched. Germline V gene lookup returns CDR1 LGHNA and CDR2 YNFKEQ. CDR3 size: 16 residues.

The chain employs TRBV6-1 and TRBJ2-1; 9 bases are shared with TRBD1. V was clipped by 10 bases and J by 3 bases; unmatched bases: 10. The germline gives CDR1 MNHNS, CDR2 SASEGT. CDR3 length: 15 residues. CDR3 nucleotides: TGTGCCATCCCAATCCGGGACAGGGTCTACAATGAGCAGTTCTTC. Protein product: CAIPIRDRVYNEQFF.

The chain uses TRBV30 and TRBJ2-1; 11 positions match TRBD1. Trimming removed 0 bases from V and 9 bases from J; junction bases left unmatched: 4. This CDR3 has 14 amino acids. From germline, CDR1 is GTSNPN and CDR2 SVGIG (reference sequence). The CDR3 region has the DNA TGTGCCTGGAGTGTAGGACAGGGGGCGATTGAGCAGTTCTTC. Its translation is CAWSVGQGAIEQFF. The full variable domain, completed using reference TRBV30 and TRBJ2-1, is SQTIHQWPATLVQPVGSPLSLECTVEGTSNPNLYWYRQAAGRGLQLLFYSVGIGQISSEVPQNLSASRPQDRQFILSSKKLLLSDSGFYLCAWSVGQGAIEQFFGPGTRLTVL.

The rearrangement links TRBV9 to TRBJ2-5; maybe TRBD2 (6 bases). Per germline, CDR1 SGDLS and CDR2 YYNGEE. V was cut by 2 bases and J by 5 bases, with 10 bases left in between. The CDR3 totals 13 residues. The CDR3 bases are TGTGCCAGCAGCGTTCCCGGAGGGGAGACCCAGTACTTC. Translating it yields CASSVPGGETQYF.

The chain has TRBV6-1 and TRBJ1-2, with D possibly being TRBD1 (5 bases). CDR3 size: 16 residues. V shed 4 bases and J shed 0 bases, with 15 bases lying between them. Looked up from germline, CDR1 is MNHNS and CDR2 is SASEGT. The CDR3 loop is CASSALGGATNYGYTF. Written as DNA, the CDR3 is TGTGCCAGCAGTGCCCTCGGAGGGGCAACTAACTATGGCTACACCTTC.

The genes are TRBV7-9 and TRBJ1-4, with 9 bases lining up with TRBD1. The length of the CDR3 is 15 residues. With V trimmed by 4 bases and J by 7 bases, 7 bases remained unmatched. Per germline, CDR1 SEHNR and CDR2 FQNEAQ (reference sequence). CDR3 DNA: TGTGCCAGCAGCTCGAGGACAGGGGATTTTGAAAAACTGTTTTTT. It is translated as CASSSRTGDFEKLFF.

The CDR3 region is CASSSRDRGTYSNQPQHF. In nucleotides, the CDR3 is TGTGCCAGCAGCTCCCGGGACAGGGGCACATATAGCAATCAGCCCCAGCATTTT. The chain recombines TRBV5-6 with TRBJ1-5, with 10 nucleotides matching TRBD1. There are 18 residues in the CDR3. CDR1 and CDR2 (germline): SGHDT, YYEEEE. V was pared by 3 bases and J by 0 bases, with 9 bases of the junction left unmatched.

The chain is built from TRBV5-4 and TRBJ2-7; 8 bases are shared with TRBD1. J was trimmed by 4 bases and V by 0 bases; bases with no gene match: 9. Per the germline V gene, CDR1 is SGHNT and CDR2 is YYREEE (reference sequence). This CDR3 has 16 residues. The CDR3 here is CASSLAAGTGGYEQYF. CDR3 DNA: TGTGCCAGCAGCTTGGCCGCCGGGACAGGTGGTTACGAGCAGTACTTC. Supplemented by reference TRBV5-4 and TRBJ2-7, the full variable domain reads ETGVTQSPTHLIKTRGQQVTLRCSSQSGHNTVSWYQQALGQGPQFIFQYYREEENGRGNFPPRFSGLQFPNYSSELNVNALELDDSALYLCASSLAAGTGGYEQYFGPGTRLTVT.

The chain is built from TRBV5-4 and TRBJ1-5, with 7 nucleotides matching TRBD1. Looked up from germline, CDR1 is SGHNT and CDR2 is YYREEE (reference sequence). The CDR3 spans 15 residues. Losses at the gene ends were 5 bases for V and 4 bases for J; bases not matched to a gene: 9. CDR3 protein: CASSKGGERNQPQHF. CDR3 DNA: TGTGCCAGCAGTAAAGGGGGCGAAAGAAATCAGCCCCAGCATTTT.

CDR3 coding DNA: TGTGCCAGCAGCTTAGCAAGTCTAGCTAACTATGGCTACACCTTC. Translated: CASSLASLANYGYTF. The chain uses TRBV7-2 and TRBJ1-2; no definite D call. CDR3 length: 15 residues. The germline CDR1 and CDR2 sequences are SGHTA and FQGNSA. V lost 0 bases to trimming and J lost 0 bases, with 8 bases between them.

The chain links TRBV15 to TRBJ1-1; TRBD1 matches 11 bases. Germline V gene lookup returns CDR1 LNHNV and CDR2 YYDKDF (reference sequence). V was clipped by 2 bases and J by 4 bases; unmatched bases: 3. This CDR3 comprises 15 residues. The CDR3 DNA reads as TGTGCCACCAGCAGAAAAGGGACAGGGGGCACTGAAGCTTTCTTT. It translates to CATSRKGTGGTEAFF.

The chain recombines TRBV11-3 with TRBJ2-3, with TRBD2 matching 11 bases. V gave up 5 bases and J gave up 5 bases; unmatched junction bases: 6. The length of the CDR3 is 15 residues. The germline CDR1 and CDR2 sequences are SGHNT and YENEEA. The CDR3 reads CASSDSGGARDTQYF. In DNA, the CDR3 is TGTGCCAGCAGCGATAGCGGGGGGGCCAGAGATACGCAGTATTTT.

The CDR3 nucleotides read TGCGCCAGCAGCCACGGACAGGGGGTGAATACAGATACGCAGTATTTT. Amino acid sequence: CASSHGQGVNTDTQYF. V and J are TRBV4-3 and TRBJ2-3; 10 bases are a match to TRBD1. The V gene end was trimmed by 3 bases and the J gene end by 3 bases; junction bases not matched to a gene: 6. The CDR3 is 16 amino acids. Germline V gives CDR1 LGHNA, CDR2 YSLEER.

The V gene is TRBV6-5, the J gene TRBJ1-1; D is possibly TRBD1 (5 bases). Trimming removed 6 bases from V and 1 base from J, with 6 bases in between. The CDR3 spans 12 residues. The germline gives CDR1 MNHEY, CDR2 SVGAGI. CDR3 protein: CASSRANTEAFF. The DNA for the CDR3 is TGTGCCAGCAGCAGGGCGAACACTGAAGCTTTCTTT.

This chain links TRBV11-3 with TRBJ1-6; D not certain. CDR3 length: 15 amino acids. Germline V CDR1 and CDR2: SGHNT, YENEEA. Trimming pared 1 base from V and 7 bases from J, leaving 11 bases between. CDR3 sequence (DNA): TGTGCCAGCAGCTTAGGGGCAGGCATCAATTCACCCCTCCACTTT. Translated: CASSLGAGINSPLHF.

This clone was counted once. The chain has TRBV25-1 and TRBJ2-5; a possible D gene is TRBD2 (6 bases). V was trimmed by 2 bases and J by 2 bases, leaving 15 bases between them. Germline-derived CDR1 and CDR2 are MGHDK and SYGVNS. This CDR3 is built from 16 residues. The CDR3 coding sequence is TGTGCCAGCAGTGAAATGGGGGGACGTCAACAAGAGACCCAGTACTTC. It yields the protein CASSEMGGRQQETQYF.

This sequence joins TRBV10-3 and TRBJ1-2; D may be TRBD1 (6 bases). Trimming left V 7 bases short and J 6 bases short, with 18 bases between. The CDR3 is made up of 14 amino acids. CDR1 is ENHRY and CDR2 is SYGVKD in the germline V gene. This CDR3 reads CAITIQGPRDGYTF. The CDR3 DNA reads TGTGCCATCACCATACAGGGACCTCGGGATGGCTACACCTTC.

V usage is TRBV4-3 and J usage is TRBJ2-7; maybe TRBD2 (5 bases). With 4 bases removed from V and 3 bases from J, the gap between germline ends came to 10 bases. Germline CDR1 LGHNA, CDR2 YSLEER. The CDR3 consists of 13 residues. The CDR3 nucleotides are TGCGCCAGCAGCCCGGACCGGGGCTACGAGCAGTACTTC. Protein sequence: CASSPDRGYEQYF.

The CDR3: CASSDPDSGPQVKKVFYTF. The CDR3 DNA follows: TGTGCCAGCAGTGACCCAGACTCGGGCCCACAGGTCAAGAAAGTCTTCTACACCTTC. The V and J genes are TRBV6-4 and TRBJ1-2, with D possibly matching TRBD1 (5 bases). The CDR3 sequence is 19 residues long. Trimming left V 2 bases short and J 10 bases short, with 32 bases between. The germline CDR1 and CDR2 sequences are MRHNA and SNTAGT.

The chain carries TRBV9 and TRBJ2-5, with a possible D match to TRBD1 (6 bases). The CDR3 length is 13 residues. V was shortened by 0 bases and J by 7 bases, with 10 bases between the two germline ends. Per the germline V gene, CDR1 is SGDLS and CDR2 is YYNGEE. CDR3: CASSVEGVGTQYF. Here the CDR3 DNA reads TGTGCCAGCAGCGTAGAGGGGGTTGGGACCCAGTACTTC.

V and J are TRBV11-3 and TRBJ2-5, with D perhaps matching TRBD2 (6 bases). This CDR3 is 15 amino acids long. CDR1 SGHNT and CDR2 YENEEA come from the germline V gene. V shed 7 bases and J shed 3 bases, with 18 bases lying between them. The CDR3 here is CASTPGVAAEETQYF. CDR3 coding DNA: TGTGCCAGCACCCCCGGGGTAGCGGCTGAAGAGACCCAGTACTTC. The whole variable domain, filled in from reference TRBV11-3 and TRBJ2-5, reads EAGVVQSPRYKIIEKKQPVAFWCNPISGHNTLYWYLQNLGQGPELLIRYENEEAVDDSQLPKDRFSAERLKGVDSTLKIQPAELGDSAVYLCASTPGVAAEETQYFGPGTRLLVL.

This chain joins TRBV27 and TRBJ2-7; the D gene is possibly TRBD2 (6 bases). CDR1 and CDR2 (germline): MNHEY, SMNVEV (reference sequence). This CDR3 has 12 amino acids. Trimming removed 5 bases from V and 6 bases from J, with 11 bases in between. CDR3 in DNA: TGTGCCAGCAGTCCCGGAGGGCGCGAGCAGTACTTC. Translated, it gives CASSPGGREQYF.

This sequence joins TRBV7-6 and TRBJ1-6, with TRBD1 identical over 9 bases. Looked up from germline, CDR1 is SGHVS and CDR2 is FNYEAQ. V dropped 3 bases and J dropped 10; count of bases not matched to a gene: 13. The CDR3 runs to 17 residues. CDR3 bases: TGTGCCAGCAGCTTGGCGATCGCGGGACAGGGAGGGTCACCCCTCCACTTT. Protein sequence: CASSLAIAGQGGSPLHF.

This chain joins TRBV30 and TRBJ1-6; D is unclear. The germline CDR1 and CDR2 sequences are GTSNPN and SVGIG (reference sequence). Trimming shortened V by 2 bases and J by 0 bases, and 8 bases separated the two germline ends. The length of the CDR3 is 15 residues. The CDR3 bases are TGTGCCTGGAGTAGGGAGAGCTCCTATAATTCACCCCTCCACTTT. This codes for CAWSRESSYNSPLHF.